Sequencing of this T cell receptor (beta chain) was carried out in a study of T-cell memory formation after mild COVID-19. 5'RACE primed from the constant segment yielded TCR alpha and TCR beta cDNA libraries bearing sample barcodes and UMIs. Via MiXCR, TCRdb re-called the 5' RACE reads, giving one row per CDR3 protein. The top ten hold just under 45% of the sample, which has fewer than 60,000 distinct CDR3 sequences, 25% to 30% seen once. This clonotype turned up a few times. There are 13 residues in the CDR3. Trimming pared 5 bases from V and 4 bases from J, leaving 8 bases between. Germline CDR1 reads MNHEY; CDR2 reads SMNVEV (reference sequence).

This TCR was sampled from a man between 18 and 35 years old who had mild COVID-19 (a few samples of this study predate the infection). Cell type and time point are not known. The rearrangement links TRBV27 to TRBJ2-2; D not certain. The specimen sequenced was PBMCs or a T cell subset sorted from them (not recorded which). The chain's CDR3 is CASSPSRTGELFF. CDR3 DNA: TGTGCCAGCAGTCCCTCGCGCACCGGGGAGCTGTTTTTT.